Reported below is one TCR beta chain. Its cognate antigen is unknown. The CDR3 sequence is 12 residues long. With 4 bases clipped from V and 8 bases from J, the junction kept 2 bases outside the gene matches. From germline, CDR1 is SQVTM and CDR2 ANQGSEA. This specimen comes from a study of cytomegalovirus exposure and HLA in healthy donors. General study findings and limits: Later analysis found that TCR beta chains associated with HLA were more clonally expanded than other, equally common chains. Whilst most TCR sequences proved rare, a subset of public TCRs occurred across many donors. The study designated 164 TCR beta chains cytomegalovirus-associated. Later genetic work tied a missense DCLRE1C variant to beta-chain V and J trimming.

In the PCR, 60 Vbeta and 13 Jbeta primers were used. Sequencing used immunoSEQ multiplex PCR; TCRdb keeps in-frame clones, though not all of them. The sample carries fewer than 150,000 clones, approximately 85% recorded once. Sequencing was carried out using PBMCs. This chain links TRBV29-1 with TRBJ2-4, with 10 nucleotides matching TRBD1. This TCR was sampled from a woman aged 30 to 39 in good health and CMV-seropositive. The CDR3 loop is CSVGQGADIQYF. CDR3 DNA sequence: TGCAGCGTTGGACAGGGGGCCGACATTCAGTACTTC.